These 25 T cell receptor beta chains originate from one sample sequenced in a study of T cells in Graves' hyperthyroidism and ophthalmopathy. There were TCR beta CDR3 regions amplified from RNA transcripts. The TCR CDR3 was amplified in a first-round RT-PCR using the HTBI primer set. TCRdb used MiXCR to reprocess the multiplex PCR reads, holding one entry per CDR3 protein. The table records a few hundred thousand distinct CDR3 sequences, 15% to 20% of them present only once. The sequencing input was blood. The receptor set was obtained from a woman aged 18-29 years with Graves' ophthalmopathy.

Ten or more counts support this clonotype. The chain has TRBV13 and TRBJ2-7, with 7 bases that match TRBD1. J lost 3 bases, V lost 4 bases, and 9 bases had no gene match. Germline V gene data show CDR1 as PRHDT and CDR2 as FYEKMQ (reference sequence). This CDR3 contains 15 residues. The CDR3 DNA is TGTGCCAGCAGCTCCATGACAGGGTTTTTCTACGAGCAGTACTTC. Residues: CASSSMTGFFYEQYF.

This clonotype appeared many times. The chain is built from TRBV6-1 and TRBJ2-3; the D gene is possibly TRBD2 (6 bases). The CDR3 is 16 residues long. Germline lookup yields CDR1 MNHNS and CDR2 SASEGT. V was trimmed by 0 bases and J by 1 base, leaving 11 bases between them. CDR3 sequence reads: CASSEARGLGTDTQYF. As DNA, the CDR3 is TGTGCCAGCAGTGAAGCGCGGGGTCTCGGCACAGATACGCAGTATTTT.

This clonotype was counted many times. J is TRBJ2-7 and V is TRBV4-2; 11 bases align to TRBD1. V trimming: 0 bases; J trimming: 3 bases; junction bases outside the gene matches: 4. This CDR3 contains 16 residues. Per germline, CDR1 LGHNA and CDR2 YNFKEQ. CDR3 loop: CASSQESGTGGYEQYF. The DNA of the CDR3 is TGTGCCAGCAGCCAAGAATCCGGGACAGGGGGCTACGAGCAGTACTTC.

Only a few counts were recorded for this clonotype. This chain joins TRBV9 and TRBJ1-5; D gene unclear. This CDR3 is 13 amino acids long. V lost 3 bases and J 1 base, leaving 5 bases between the germline ends. The germline CDR1 and CDR2 sequences are SGDLS and YYNGEE. This CDR3 reads CASSGHSNQPQHF. As DNA, the CDR3 is TGTGCCAGCAGCGGTCACAGCAATCAGCCCCAGCATTTT.

This clonotype occurred a few times. The gene calls are TRBV5-4 and TRBJ2-1; TRBD1 agrees at 8 bases. Germline assignment: CDR1 SGHNT and CDR2 YYREEE (reference sequence). CDR3 size: 14 residues. Trimming at V came to 7 bases and at J to 1 base, leaving 4 bases not matched to a gene. For the CDR3, the DNA is TGTGCCAGCGGGAGGACAGGGTCCTACAATGAGCAGTTCTTC. It codes for CASGRTGSYNEQFF.

This clonotype turned up a few times. The chain combines TRBV4-3 with TRBJ2-7; D is ambiguous. The germline V gene encodes CDR1 LGHNA and CDR2 YSLEER. The V gene lost 8 bases and the J gene lost 0 bases, with 14 bases spanning the gap. The CDR3 loop spans 14 amino acids. Here the CDR3 DNA reads TGCGCCAGCGGGTCCGTCTCGGACTCCTACGAGCAGTACTTC. This translates into CASGSVSDSYEQYF.

The V and J genes are TRBV11-2 and TRBJ1-2; TRBD1 agrees at 7 bases. The germline gives CDR1 SGHAT, CDR2 FQNNGV. The CDR3 totals 15 residues. The trim removed 0 bases at V and 2 bases at J, leaving 3 bases unmatched. The CDR3 protein is CASSLEIQGNYGYTF. The CDR3 DNA follows: TGTGCCAGCAGCTTAGAAATACAGGGGAACTATGGCTACACCTTC.

This clonotype was recorded at least ten times. The chain has TRBV27 and TRBJ1-5; 8 nucleotides agree with TRBD1. J lost 6 bases, V lost 10 bases, and 8 bases had no gene match. The V gene's germline CDR1 is MNHEY and CDR2 SMNVEV (reference sequence). The length of the CDR3 is 13 residues. CDR3 residues: CATRTGRGQPQHF. The CDR3 bases are TGTGCCACCCGGACAGGGAGGGGTCAGCCCCAGCATTTT.

This clonotype has only a few counts. The J gene is TRBJ1-1, the V gene TRBV19; no reliable D call. CDR1 is LNHDA, CDR2 SQIVND, per germline (reference sequence). The CDR3 sequence is 14 residues long. V lost 0 bases and J lost 0, with 5 bases in between. The chain's CDR3 is CASSIDYLNTEAFF. CDR3 DNA sequence: TGTGCCAGTAGTATAGATTATCTGAACACTGAAGCTTTCTTT.

J is TRBJ1-1 and V is TRBV19; a weak D match, TRBD1 (5 bases). CDR3 length: 15 amino acids. The V end was cut by 5 bases, the J end by 8 bases, with 21 bases between. CDR1 is LNHDA and CDR2 is SQIVND in the germline V gene (reference sequence). The CDR3 DNA is TGTGCCAGTAGTGTTTCGACTTTATCCGGGACGGAAGCTTTCTTT. Amino acid sequence: CASSVSTLSGTEAFF.

The sample holds many counts of this clonotype. The chain combines TRBV7-9 with TRBJ2-1, with 8 bases matching TRBD2. Trimming took 1 base from V and 2 from J; bases not matched to a gene: 10. The CDR3 is made up of 18 amino acids. Per the germline V gene, CDR1 is SEHNR and CDR2 is FQNEAQ (reference sequence). The CDR3 protein is CASSLVRIGGRTYNEQFF. The CDR3 DNA reads as TGTGCCAGCAGCTTAGTAAGGATCGGCGGGAGGACCTACAATGAGCAGTTCTTC.

This clonotype was found many times. V is TRBV20-1 and J is TRBJ1-4; 8 nucleotides agree with TRBD1. From germline, CDR1 is DFQATT and CDR2 SNEGSKA (reference sequence). The ends lost 3 bases at V and 7 bases at J; junction bases unmatched: 7. The CDR3 runs 14 residues. The CDR3 DNA is TGCAGTGCTAGGGGAACAGGGGGGGGTGAAAAACTGTTTTTT. It translates to CSARGTGGGEKLFF.

This clonotype was recorded many times. The rearrangement links TRBV20-1 to TRBJ1-2, with 9 bases fitting TRBD1. Germline CDR1 reads DFQATT; CDR2 reads SNEGSKA (reference sequence). There are 14 residues in the CDR3. J gave up 8 bases and V 0 bases, and 7 bases lay outside the gene matches. CDR3 sequence (DNA): TGCAGTGCTAGAGATCGGGACAGGGATCTAGGCTACACCTTC. Translated, it gives CSARDRDRDLGYTF.

Ten or more counts support this clonotype. The rearrangement uses TRBV30 and TRBJ2-1; 7 bases fit TRBD2. After removal of 8 bases from V and 8 bases from J, the junction contained 15 bases not matched to a gene. The CDR3 consists of 14 residues. Germline lookup yields CDR1 GTSNPN and CDR2 SVGIG (reference sequence). DNA of the CDR3: TGTGCCCTGGAGCGTGGATGGGCGGGAGATGAGCAGTTCTTC. Translating gives CALERGWAGDEQFF.

This clonotype was counted a few times. The gene calls are TRBV27 and TRBJ1-4; the match to TRBD1 covers 7 bases. This CDR3 comprises 15 residues. Germline V lookup: CDR1 MNHEY, CDR2 SMNVEV (reference sequence). The V and J ends lost 6 bases and 4 bases, in that order; junction bases with no gene match: 8. The chain's CDR3 is CASRATGNINEKLFF. The CDR3 DNA is TGTGCCAGCAGAGCGACAGGGAACATTAATGAAAAACTGTTTTTT.

This clonotype was seen at least ten times. DNA for the CDR3: TGTGCCAGCACCTACGGGACTAGCGGGACGATAAATGAGCAGTTCTTC. Its protein is CASTYGTSGTINEQFF. The gene calls are TRBV7-9 and TRBJ2-1; 13 nucleotides line up with TRBD2. The V gene end was trimmed by 7 bases and the J gene end by 7 bases; junction bases not matched to a gene: 10. This CDR3 has 16 residues. Germline CDR1 and CDR2: SEHNR and FQNEAQ (reference sequence).

This clonotype was counted ten times or more. V is TRBV2 and J is TRBJ2-1; D is perhaps TRBD2 (6 bases). The germline gives CDR1 SNHLY, CDR2 FYNNEI. The CDR3 length is 15 residues. Trimming took 8 bases from V and 6 from J, leaving 20 bases between them. Here the CDR3 reads CASAIREMVGNEQFF. The CDR3 bases are TGTGCCAGCGCGATTCGGGAGATGGTGGGCAATGAGCAGTTCTTC.

In its sample, this clonotype was seen a few times. The chain employs TRBV28 and TRBJ2-7; D is uncertain. Germline loops: CDR1 MDHEN, CDR2 SYDVKM. Trimming stripped 3 bases from V and 2 bases from J, with 11 bases between. The CDR3 is 14 residues long. The DNA of the CDR3 is TGTGCCAGCAGTTTCCCAGGTTTTCCCTACGAGCAGTACTTC. Encoded protein: CASSFPGFPYEQYF.

This clonotype was counted only a few times. The chain links TRBV4-1 to TRBJ1-1; TRBD1 might be the D (6 bases). CDR3 length equals 15 residues. Germline V CDR1 and CDR2: MGHRA, YSYEKL. Trimming stripped 2 bases from V and 2 bases from J, with 12 bases between. The CDR3 DNA reads TGCGCCAGCAGCCAAATGGGGGGCCCAAACACTGAAGCTTTCTTT. Amino acid sequence: CASSQMGGPNTEAFF.

The chain employs TRBV20-1 and TRBJ1-1, with D possibly TRBD1 on 6 matching bases. Trimming removed 0 bases at V and 0 bases at J, with 11 bases between. Germline V gene data show CDR1 as DFQATT and CDR2 as SNEGSKA (reference sequence). This CDR3 has 15 residues. In nucleotides, the CDR3 is TGCAGTGCTAGAGATTCGGGGGCCCTGAACACTGAAGCTTTCTTT. Its protein product is CSARDSGALNTEAFF.

This clonotype was seen a handful of times. This chain connects TRBV19 to TRBJ1-4; unclear D gene. V was trimmed by 4 bases and J by 3 bases, leaving 6 bases between them. CDR3 length: 13 residues. The germline CDR1 and CDR2 sequences are LNHDA and SQIVND (reference sequence). CDR3 amino acids: CASSTRPNEKLFF. CDR3 nucleotides: TGTGCCAGTAGTACCCGACCTAATGAAAAACTGTTTTTT.

This clonotype appeared many times. V is TRBV10-3 and J is TRBJ2-7, with 10 bases aligning to TRBD2. The CDR3 totals 14 residues. V shed 11 bases, J shed 0 bases, and the junction held 7 bases outside the gene matches. Germline V lookup: CDR1 ENHRY, CDR2 SYGVKD. The CDR3 sequence: CAHGTSENSYEQYF. The CDR3 DNA reads TGTGCCCACGGGACTAGCGAGAACTCCTACGAGCAGTACTTC.

This clonotype was counted at least ten times. The chain carries TRBV5-1 and TRBJ2-1; TRBD1 aligns across 8 bases. Germline trimming cut 5 bases from V and 5 bases from J; bases unmatched to any gene: 24. The CDR3 is 20 amino acids. CDR1 is SGHRS, CDR2 YFSETQ, per germline. The CDR3 loop reads CASSRRDRLSGETWNNEQFF. The CDR3 nucleotides read TGCGCCAGCAGTCGCCGGGACAGGCTATCGGGAGAGACCTGGAACAATGAGCAGTTCTTC.

This clonotype was observed a handful of times. Sequence at one end of the junction differs from germline and may be a read error. This chain joins TRBV7-2 and TRBJ2-7, with 7 bases lining up with TRBD1. CDR1 and CDR2 from the germline V gene are SGHTA and FQGNSA. This CDR3 region has 12 residues. The DNA for the CDR3 is TGTGCCAGCAGCCGACAGGGTTACGAGCAGCACTTC. Its protein is CASSRQGYEQHF. The whole variable domain, filled in from reference TRBV7-2 and TRBJ2-7, reads GAGVSQSPSNKVTEKGKDVELRCDPISGHTALYWYRQSLGQGLEFLIYFQGNSAPDKSGLPSDRFSAERTGGSVSTLTIQRTQQEDSAVYLCASSRQGYEQHFGPGTRLTVT.

This clonotype showed up many times. The chain recombines TRBV12-3 or TRBV12-4 with TRBJ2-5; 8 bases match TRBD2. This CDR3 region has 18 residues. Losses at the gene ends were 3 bases for V and 1 base for J; bases not matched to a gene: 13. The CDR3: CASSLEVQAGGLQETQYF. The CDR3, as DNA: TGTGCCAGCAGTTTGGAGGTGCAGGCGGGGGGCCTCCAAGAGACCCAGTACTTC.